The rows below give T cell receptor beta chains drawn from one sample of a study of control samples from healthy donors and cancer patients. The data were produced by immunoSEQ multiplex PCR, yet TCRdb's version contains in-frame clones alone and is incomplete. The table lists 100,000 to 150,000 clones, around 90% of them singletons. Sequenced: blood. Receptors were obtained from a man between 40 and 49 years old in good health. Each CDR3 is given with its conserved first and last residue. Each record gives: D gene, J gene, clone size, V gene, CDR3 DNA, CDR3 protein. The D gene is left open where the match is weak. Clone size is stated in some rows and not others, as once, few, many or a class when expanded.

D: -; J: TRBJ1-2; size: once; V: TRBV10-3; DNA: TGTGCCATCAGTGAGTCAATAGATGGCTACACCTTC; CDR3: CAISESIDGYTF
D: -; J: TRBJ1-5; size: -; V: TRBV9; DNA: TGTGCCAGCAGCGTCGGGGGAGTCAATCAGCCCCAGCATTTT; CDR3: CASSVGGVNQPQHF
D: -; J: TRBJ2-7; size: -; V: TRBV7-6; DNA: TGTGCCAGCAGCCCCCAGGGCGGTTCCTACGAGCAGTACTTC; CDR3: CASSPQGGSYEQYF
D: TRBD2; J: TRBJ2-2; size: -; V: TRBV3-1/TRBV3-2; DNA: TGTGCCAGCAGCCACCAAGCGGGGGGGCAAACCGGGGAGCTGTTTTTT; CDR3: CASSHQAGGQTGELFF
D: -; J: TRBJ1-2; size: -; V: TRBV21-1; DNA: TGTGCCAGCAGCGGCATCTATGGCTACACCTTC; CDR3: CASSGIYGYTF
D: TRBD2; J: TRBJ2-7; size: once; V: TRBV10-1; DNA: TGCGCCAGCAGTGAGTCGACTAGCGGGAGAGAGCAGTACTTC; CDR3: CASSESTSGREQYF
D: -; J: TRBJ1-1; size: -; V: TRBV6-5; DNA: TGTGCCAGCAGTTACAGCGGGAGGACTGAAGCTTTCTTT; CDR3: CASSYSGRTEAFF
D: -; J: TRBJ1-3; size: -; V: TRBV6-2/TRBV6-3; DNA: TGTGCCAGCAGTCCAGCGAATACCACTGGAAACACCATATATTTT; CDR3: CASSPANTTGNTIYF
D: -; J: TRBJ1-2; size: -; V: TRBV28; DNA: TGTGCCAGCACCACGGCGGGGCGGGATGGCTACACCTTC; CDR3: CASTTAGRDGYTF
D: TRBD1; J: TRBJ2-1; size: -; V: TRBV27; DNA: TGTGCCAGCAGTAAACAGGGGTACAATGAGCAGTTCTTC; CDR3: CASSKQGYNEQFF
D: -; J: TRBJ2-1; size: -; V: TRBV2; DNA: TGTGCCAGCAGTGAAGGGCCGAGCTCCTACAATGAGCAGTTCTTC; CDR3: CASSEGPSSYNEQFF
D: -; J: TRBJ2-1; size: once; V: TRBV2; DNA: TGTGCCAGCAGCACTGAACTAGGGGTAAATGAGCAGTTCTTC; CDR3: CASSTELGVNEQFF